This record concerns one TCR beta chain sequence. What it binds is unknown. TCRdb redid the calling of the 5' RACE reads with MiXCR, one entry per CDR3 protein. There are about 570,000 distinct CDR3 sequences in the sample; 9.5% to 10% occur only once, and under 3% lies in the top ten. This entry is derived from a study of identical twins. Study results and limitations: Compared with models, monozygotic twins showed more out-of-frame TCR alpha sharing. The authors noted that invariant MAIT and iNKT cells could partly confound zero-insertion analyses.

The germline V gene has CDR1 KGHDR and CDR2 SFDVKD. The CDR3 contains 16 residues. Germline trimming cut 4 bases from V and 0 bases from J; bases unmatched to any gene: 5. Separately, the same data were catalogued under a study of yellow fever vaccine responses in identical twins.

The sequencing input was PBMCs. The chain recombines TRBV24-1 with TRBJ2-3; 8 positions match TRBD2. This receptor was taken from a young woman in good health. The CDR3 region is CATSDVAGPSTDTQYF. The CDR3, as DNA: TGTGCCACCAGTGACGTAGCGGGGCCTAGCACAGATACGCAGTATTTT.